This T cell receptor beta chain was recovered during a study of T-cell reconstitution after alpha-beta-depleted transplantation in children. In the case of this clonotype: At one end the junction does not follow the germline gene, possibly because of a read error.

TCRbeta library preparation incorporated unique molecular identifiers. TCRdb fed the PCR reads into MiXCR, producing one record per CDR3 protein. Seen here are about 500,000 distinct CDR3 sequences, approximately 30% observed once, and the top ten hold 2% to 3%. This clonotype was sampled from a human donor who donated a stem cell graft to a child with aplastic anemia. The source material was PBMCs from the stem cell graft donor, sampled from the stem cell graft.

CDR3 in amino acids: CSALRGRSGTRELFF. In DNA, the CDR3 is TGCAGTGCTCTCAGGGGGCGGTCAGGCACCAGGGAGCTGTTTTTT. V usage is TRBV20-1 and J usage is TRBJ2-2; 8 bases fit TRBD1. The CDR3 consists of 15 residues. Germline lookup yields CDR1 DFQATT and CDR2 SNEGSKA (reference sequence).